This T cell receptor beta chain was identified during a study of cytomegalovirus exposure and HLA in healthy donors. CDR3 size: 15 residues. V shed 3 bases and J 7 bases; nucleotides not matched to a gene: 9. Germline V gene sequence: CDR1 SGDLS, CDR2 YYNGEE. The PCR contained 60 Vbeta and 13 Jbeta primers. Clones were sequenced by immunoSEQ multiplex PCR, and TCRdb holds only the in-frame ones, with some missing. The table lists 150,000 to 200,000 clones, around three quarters of them singletons. Points from the study as a whole: Prior analysis indicated that the majority of TCR beta V segments exhibited productivity approximately 90% or approximately 30% of the time. The study labeled 150 to 200 TCR beta chains cytomegalovirus-associated. Among the most significant clusters, several appeared linked to common viral pathogens in a later analysis. A later look showed TCR association rates differing by HLA locus, highest for DRB1 and lowest for HLA-C.

About this clone itself: Its antigen is unknown.

Material for sequencing was PBMCs. This TCR came from a male donor in good health and CMV-seronegative. The chain has TRBV9 and TRBJ2-1; 8 bases are shared with TRBD2. The CDR3 DNA reads as TGTGCCAGCAGCGCCGCGGGGGGCTTCAGAAATGAGCAGTTCTTC. It translates to CASSAAGGFRNEQFF.